What follows are 3 T cell receptor beta chains derived from one specimen sequenced in a study of OX40 agonist ivuxolimab in advanced cancers. Libraries were prepared by immunoSEQ multiplex PCR; TCRdb keeps only in-frame clonotypes and omits some of them. Of tens of thousands of clones listed, approximately 88% are singletons. The starting material was CD4+ or CD8+ T cells sorted from blood, obtained in a trial of the OX40 agonist ivuxolimab. These receptors all come from an adult with an advanced solid tumor such as melanoma, head and neck, liver or kidney cancer.

The chain employs TRBV4-1 and TRBJ2-4; perhaps D is TRBD1 or TRBD2 (5 bases each). The germline V gene has CDR1 MGHRA and CDR2 YSYEKL. Deletions cut 2 bases from V and 0 bases from J, with 17 bases between. This CDR3 has 18 residues. Here the CDR3 reads CASSQPREQELAKNIQYF. CDR3 bases: TGCGCCAGCAGCCAACCTCGGGAACAGGAGTTAGCCAAAAACATTCAGTACTTC.

CDR3 DNA: TGTGCCAGCAGCCTGGGGACAGCGAAAGGAAACACCATATATTTT. This sequence encodes CASSLGTAKGNTIYF. The chain has TRBV9 and TRBJ1-3; 7 bases match TRBD1. V lost 4 bases and J lost 4; bases outside the gene matches: 8. The CDR3 totals 15 residues. Germline V lookup: CDR1 SGDLS, CDR2 YYNGEE.

The V and J genes are TRBV6-4 and TRBJ2-3; the D is unclear. The length of the CDR3 is 14 residues. The germline gives CDR1 MRHNA, CDR2 SNTAGT. V was pared by 1 base and J by 0 bases, with 5 bases between. CDR3 residues: CASSDLQSTDTQYF. The CDR3 DNA reads TGTGCCAGCAGTGACTTGCAGAGCACAGATACGCAGTATTTT.